Below, 17 T cell receptor beta chains from the same sample are listed, as sequenced in a study of T-cell memory formation after mild COVID-19. From the 5' RACE reads, TCRdb called clonotypes with MiXCR, one entry per CDR3 protein. The sample has 250,000 to 350,000 distinct CDR3 sequences, 15% to 20% seen once. The specimen sequenced was PBMCs or a T cell subset sorted from them (not recorded which). These receptors were taken from a man aged 18 to 29 who had mild COVID-19 (a few samples of this study predate the infection). Cell type and time point are not known.

This clonotype was observed a few times. V and J are TRBV9 and TRBJ2-2; 8 bases align to TRBD2. The CDR3 totals 17 residues. Per germline, CDR1 SGDLS and CDR2 YYNGEE. The trim removed 0 bases at V and 4 bases at J, leaving 8 bases unmatched. For the CDR3, the DNA is TGTGCCAGCAGCGTAGATTTAGGCGGGGGGCCCACCGGGGAGCTGTTTTTT. Protein: CASSVDLGGGPTGELFF.

A few counts support this clonotype. V usage is TRBV18 and J usage is TRBJ2-7; 8 bases are shared with TRBD2. The CDR3 length is 14 residues. CDR1 and CDR2 (germline): KGHSH, LQKENI. Trimming at V came to 5 bases and at J to 2 bases, leaving 5 bases not matched to a gene. CDR3 in amino acids: CASSSGGPTYEQYF. DNA of the CDR3: TGTGCCAGCTCAAGCGGGGGTCCCACCTACGAGCAGTACTTC.

In DNA form, the CDR3 reads TGTGCCAGCAGCTGGACAGGGGGCAGTCAGCCCCAGCATTTT. Translating gives CASSWTGGSQPQHF. This chain uses TRBV7-8 with TRBJ1-5, with 11 bases that match TRBD1. V was pared by 4 bases and J by 6 bases, with 2 bases of the junction left unmatched. Germline V gene sequence: CDR1 SGHVS, CDR2 FQNEAQ. There are 14 residues in the CDR3.

This clonotype was seen more than once but under ten times. V usage is TRBV7-9 and J usage is TRBJ2-7; D remains ambiguous. The CDR3 runs to 13 residues. V lost 5 bases and J lost 1, with 9 bases in between. Per germline, CDR1 SEHNR and CDR2 FQNEAQ (reference sequence). The CDR3 bases are TGTGCCAGCAGCGCCGTAGTTTCCTACGAGCAGTACGTC. Translating gives CASSAVVSYEQYV.

In its sample, this clonotype was seen a few times. The chain has TRBV12-3 or TRBV12-4 and TRBJ1-1, with 7 bases fitting TRBD1. The CDR3 sequence is 12 residues long. The V segment lost 3 bases and the J segment 7 bases; nucleotides outside the gene matches: 2. DNA for the CDR3: TGTGCCAGCAGTTTGTCAGGGGGTGAAGCTTTCTTT. The encoded protein is CASSLSGGEAFF.

The table lists this clonotype with a few counts. The CDR3 coding sequence is TGCGCCAGCAGCCGAGGGACAGGCGATTATGGCTACACCTTC. Protein product: CASSRGTGDYGYTF. This chain uses TRBV4-3 with TRBJ1-2; 8 nucleotides align to TRBD1. CDR3 length equals 14 residues. The ends lost 4 bases at V and 5 bases at J; junction bases unmatched: 6. Germline V gives CDR1 LGHNA, CDR2 YSLEER.

The CDR3 sequence is CASSPFFGPLRDEQFF. As DNA, the CDR3 is TGTGCCAGCAGTCCCTTCTTCGGGCCCCTACGGGATGAGCAGTTCTTC. The chain links TRBV27 to TRBJ2-1; D gene unclear. There are 16 residues in the CDR3. Per the germline V gene, CDR1 is MNHEY and CDR2 is SMNVEV (reference sequence). Trimming took 5 bases from V and 8 from J, leaving 22 bases between them.

This clonotype showed up just a few times. The V gene is TRBV20-1, the J gene TRBJ2-5, with D hard to call. The length of the CDR3 is 13 residues. Per germline, CDR1 DFQATT and CDR2 SNEGSKA (reference sequence). The germline V and J ends were trimmed by 4 bases and 1 base, with 10 bases remaining between them. The CDR3: CSATNPSQETQYF. DNA for the CDR3: TGCAGTGCTACCAATCCTAGCCAAGAGACCCAGTACTTC.

This clonotype was observed at least ten times. This chain links TRBV5-5 with TRBJ2-2; 12 positions agree with TRBD2. Trimming removed 1 base from V and 5 bases from J; junction bases left unmatched: 3. The CDR3 runs to 16 residues. Germline V gene data show CDR1 as SGHKS and CDR2 as YYEKEE (reference sequence). The CDR3 loop is CASSLRLAGATGELFF. CDR3 DNA: TGTGCCAGCAGCTTGAGACTAGCGGGAGCGACCGGGGAGCTGTTTTTT.

The J gene is TRBJ2-7, the V gene TRBV5-1, with D unclear. This CDR3 comprises 15 residues. Germline CDR1 is SGHRS and CDR2 is YFSETQ. Deletions cut 0 bases from V and 3 bases from J, with 13 bases between. Written as DNA, the CDR3 is TGCGCCAGCAGCTTGGCTATAGGACCGAGCTACGAGCAGTACTTC. This sequence encodes CASSLAIGPSYEQYF.

This clonotype was found a few times. The chain joins TRBV20-1 to TRBJ1-2, with a weak D call TRBD1 (5 bases). CDR1 and CDR2 (germline): DFQATT, SNEGSKA (reference sequence). Trimming took 5 bases from V and 4 from J, leaving 11 bases between them. The CDR3 consists of 12 residues. The CDR3 DNA is TGCAGTGCTCCACCGACAGCCTATGGCTACACCTTC. This gives the protein CSAPPTAYGYTF.

This clonotype was seen a handful of times. Its ends do not fully match the called genes, so a read error is possible. The CDR3 sequence: CASSLDDRNQPQHF. CDR3 in DNA: TGTGCTAGCAGCTTAGACGACCGCAATCAGCCCCAGCATTTT. This chain joins TRBV7-7 and TRBJ1-5; D is undetermined. The CDR3 totals 14 residues. Germline assignment: CDR1 SSHAT and CDR2 FNYEAQ (reference sequence).

The chain is built from TRBV7-6 and TRBJ2-2, with D maybe TRBD1 (6 bases). With 7 bases removed from V and 5 bases from J, the gap between germline ends came to 17 bases. Germline lookup yields CDR1 SGHVS and CDR2 FNYEAQ. CDR3 length: 15 residues. The CDR3 here is CASKIRAGETGELFF. CDR3 bases: TGTGCCAGCAAAATCCGGGCAGGGGAAACCGGGGAGCTGTTTTTT.

The rearrangement joins TRBV3-1 to TRBJ2-5; 9 bases agree with TRBD2. Germline values: CDR1 LGHDT, CDR2 YNNKEL (reference sequence). CDR3 length: 16 amino acids. V lost 4 bases, J lost 5 bases, and 11 bases stayed unmatched. CDR3 nucleotides: TGTGCCAGCAGCCCCTACTGGGCGGGGGGGCCGGAGACCCAGTACTTC. The encoded protein is CASSPYWAGGPETQYF.

This clonotype was seen at least ten times. This rearrangement joins TRBV7-2 to TRBJ2-5; 7 bases agree with TRBD2. With V trimmed by 5 bases and J by 7 bases, 13 bases remained unmatched. Germline V lookup: CDR1 SGHTA, CDR2 FQGNSA. This CDR3 comprises 15 residues. CDR3 residues: CASSGRTGGVLTQYF. In nucleotides, the CDR3 is TGTGCCAGCAGCGGTCGGACGGGGGGTGTATTGACCCAGTACTTC.

The rearrangement links TRBV2 to TRBJ1-1; D gene ambiguous. Germline values: CDR1 SNHLY, CDR2 FYNNEI. This CDR3 has 15 amino acids. Deletions cut 8 bases from V and 3 bases from J, with 19 bases between. The DNA for the CDR3 is TGTGCCAGCCCCCCGACCCGGGTGGCGGACACTGAAGCTTTCTTT. Translating it yields CASPPTRVADTEAFF.

This clonotype was recorded at least ten times. The chain uses TRBV20-1 and TRBJ1-3, with TRBD1 as a possible D gene (5 bases). This CDR3 comprises 13 residues. CDR1 DFQATT and CDR2 SNEGSKA come from the germline V gene (reference sequence). Trimming left V 3 bases short and J 7 bases short, with 13 bases between. For the CDR3, the DNA is TGCAGTGCTAGGACAGACTATAGGAACACCATATATTTT. It is translated as CSARTDYRNTIYF.